This record looks at one T cell receptor beta chain sequence and its context. Its target antigen remains unknown. Nothing much larger sits one base from this clone, and base qualities are not available. Taken from cysteine to phenylalanine, the CDR3 has 14 residues. The kept DNA is CDR3 alone, 42 bases in frame from the first base. The germline V gene yields SGHVS for CDR1 and FNYEAQ for CDR2. Relative to germline, V is missing 0 bases and J is missing 6 bases, with 3 bases of the junction outside any gene match. The data were taken from a study of T cell changes during pregnancy in multiple sclerosis (dated by TCRdb to the late 2010s). Regarding the research as a whole: Changes in the T cell repertoire over the course of pregnancy were examined in this study in women with multiple sclerosis.

Library prep was done by the immunoSEQ multiplex PCR assay. Here the immuneACCESS table is served through TCRdb, limited to in-frame sequences with V and J called. Missing clones are a known gap in these copies; in checked studies unresolved V genes cover under half, and the rest lacks a known reason. The sample has tens of thousands of clones on record, about 89% of them singletons. The ten largest clones add up to over 0.7% of the sample. Material: peripheral blood, obtained in the first trimester of pregnancy. The sequence came from a female donor in good health, enrolled as a control in a pregnancy study. The sequence joins TRBV7-6 to TRBJ1-2, with 8 bases matching TRBD1. CDR3 reads: CASSLAQGADGYTF. The DNA sequence is given as TGTGCCAGCAGCTTAGCGCAGGGGGCGGATGGCTACACCTTC.